This TCR beta chain was found in a study of identical twins. TCRdb passed the 5' RACE reads through MiXCR, listing each CDR3 protein once. The sample yields approximately 210,000 distinct CDR3 sequences, around 15% seen once. V trimming: 3 bases; J trimming: 5 bases; junction bases outside the gene matches: 2. The CDR3 runs to 13 residues. In this sample, this clonotype turned up many times. This sample also appeared in a second study, on T cells expressing NK-cell markers. In that study: Whether expanded NKG2C-expressing T cell clones recognize HCMV is unknown.

This TCR came from a woman under 30 in good health. Specimen: CD8+ T cells sorted from blood. J is TRBJ1-2 and V is TRBV12-3 or TRBV12-4, with 8 positions matching TRBD1. CDR3 protein: CASSFGTGYGYTF. CDR3 bases: TGTGCCAGCAGTTTTGGGACAGGATATGGCTACACCTTC.